Listed here are 18 T cell receptor beta chains from one sample, sequenced in a study of shared clonotypes between healthy human individuals. TCRdb's copy holds only in-frame clones and misses some; the assay was immunoSEQ multiplex PCR. The sample records 2 million to 2.5 million clones, over 90% being singletons. The sample comprised naive CD4+ T cells from PBMCs. Subset specified: CD45RA+ positively selected. Receptors originate from a man aged 18 to 29 in good health. Some clones in this sample may be carry-over from other donors' samples.

The V and J genes are TRBV5-4 and TRBJ1-1; D is unclear. The CDR3 totals 12 residues. Trimming took 1 base from V and 6 from J, leaving 7 bases between them. Germline values: CDR1 SGHNT, CDR2 YYREEE (reference sequence). The CDR3 here is CASSLISSEAFF. The CDR3 region has the DNA TGTGCCAGCAGCTTGATATCTTCTGAAGCTTTCTTT.

This clone was observed a single time. The sample holds other DNA sequences that translate to the same CDR3. J is TRBJ2-1 and V is TRBV14; no clear D. The V and J ends lost 4 bases and 4 bases respectively, with 2 bases between them. The CDR3 spans 11 residues. Germline V gene sequence: CDR1 SGHDN, CDR2 FVKESK. The CDR3 protein is CASSLYNEQFF. Here the CDR3 DNA reads TGTGCCAGCAGCCTTTACAATGAGCAGTTCTTC. The whole variable domain, remainder taken from reference TRBV14 and TRBJ2-1, is EAGVTQFPSHSVIEKGQTVTLRCDPISGHDNLYWYRRVMGKEIKFLLHFVKESKQDESGMPNNRFLAERTGGTYSTLKVQPAELEDSGVYFCASSLYNEQFFGPGTRLTVL.

The chain couples TRBV30 to TRBJ2-1, with D perhaps TRBD2 (5 bases). The CDR3 contains 16 residues. Germline CDR1 is GTSNPN and CDR2 is SVGIG (reference sequence). V dropped 7 bases and J dropped 0 bases, with 19 bases sitting between them. CDR3 nucleotide sequence: TGTGCCTACAGCTTGGCAGGTGGGAGCTCCTACAATGAGCAGTTCTTC. Translation gives CAYSLAGGSSYNEQFF.

To note about this clone: Other DNA sequences within the sample encode an identical CDR3. This rearrangement joins TRBV9 to TRBJ2-2; D not resolved. The CDR3 is 14 residues long. Germline assignment: CDR1 SGDLS and CDR2 YYNGEE. Deletions cut 2 bases from V and 0 bases from J, with 5 bases between. The CDR3 spells CASSVLPNTGELFF. The CDR3 DNA is TGTGCCAGCAGCGTTCTTCCGAACACCGGGGAGCTGTTTTTT.

This chain uses TRBV28 with TRBJ1-1, with D possibly matching TRBD1 (5 bases). The V and J ends lost 5 bases and 9 bases respectively, with 19 bases between them. This CDR3 has 14 amino acids. From germline, CDR1 is MDHEN and CDR2 SYDVKM. The CDR3 DNA reads as TGTGCCAGCAGTCCCGAGGGGAGAGGTCGGAAAGCTTTCTTT. It codes for CASSPEGRGRKAFF.

This rearrangement joins TRBV12-5 to TRBJ2-5; 8 bases match TRBD1. CDR3 length equals 13 residues. Germline V gene sequence: CDR1 LGHNT, CDR2 FRNRAP. V was clipped by 6 bases and J by 6 bases; unmatched bases: 6. The DNA for the CDR3 is TGTGCTAGTGGCCCAGGGGGCGAGAAGACCCAGTACTTC. It codes for CASGPGGEKTQYF.

V usage is TRBV2 and J usage is TRBJ2-7; TRBD2 matches at 16 bases. The CDR3 covers 14 residues. With 6 bases clipped from V and 7 bases from J, the junction kept 3 bases outside the gene matches. The germline V gene encodes CDR1 SNHLY and CDR2 FYNNEI. In DNA, the CDR3 is TGTGCCAGCAGCGGGACTAGCGGGAGGGGTGAGCAGTACTTC. It encodes CASSGTSGRGEQYF.

The J gene is TRBJ2-7, the V gene TRBV29-1, with 10 positions matching TRBD2. Germline assignment: CDR1 SQVTM and CDR2 ANQGSEA. CDR3 length: 15 amino acids. With 6 bases clipped from V and 0 bases from J, the junction kept 8 bases outside the gene matches. The CDR3, as DNA: TGCAGCGTGAGACGAGCGGGAGGGCCCTCCTACGAGCAGTACTTC. It yields the protein CSVRRAGGPSYEQYF.

The rearrangement links TRBV29-1 to TRBJ2-3, with 10 bases identical to TRBD2. The V gene's germline CDR1 is SQVTM and CDR2 ANQGSEA. The CDR3 is 15 amino acids. V gave up 6 bases and J gave up 2 bases; unmatched junction bases: 8. The CDR3 DNA reads as TGCAGCGTAGCCTGGACTAGCGGATTCACAGATACGCAGTATTTT. The encoded protein is CSVAWTSGFTDTQYF.

The genes are TRBV5-4 and TRBJ2-7; D not certain. The CDR3 runs to 15 residues. V lost 0 bases to trimming and J lost 4 bases, with 14 bases between them. CDR1 and CDR2 from the germline V gene are SGHNT and YYREEE (reference sequence). CDR3 DNA: TGTGCCAGCAGCTTGGGCGGACCGAGAGAGTACGAGCAGTACTTC. Its protein product is CASSLGGPREYEQYF.

The chain joins TRBV29-1 to TRBJ1-2; 7 bases align to TRBD1. The CDR3 length is 12 residues. V lost 7 bases, J lost 3 bases, and 5 bases stayed unmatched. In germline, CDR1 is SQVTM, CDR2 ANQGSEA. DNA of the CDR3: TGCAGCGGCTACAGGGGCGACTATGGCTACACCTTC. The encoded protein is CSGYRGDYGYTF.

This clone was observed a few times. In nucleotides, the CDR3 is TGTGCCAGCAGTGGGACAGGGGGGAAGGGAGCTTTCTTT. Encoded protein: CASSGTGGKGAFF. The rearrangement links TRBV2 to TRBJ1-1; 10 nucleotides match TRBD1. This CDR3 contains 13 residues. Trimming removed 4 bases from V and 10 bases from J; junction bases left unmatched: 6. CDR1 and CDR2 (germline): SNHLY, FYNNEI.

The chain carries TRBV27 and TRBJ2-3; TRBD2 agrees at 7 bases. This CDR3 comprises 17 residues. Germline lookup yields CDR1 MNHEY and CDR2 SMNVEV (reference sequence). Trimming at V came to 2 bases and at J to 7 bases, leaving 15 bases not matched to a gene. CDR3 sequence (DNA): TGTGCCAGCAGTTTAGCCCCCAATGCGGGAGTGGGAAATACGCAGTATTTT. Amino acids: CASSLAPNAGVGNTQYF.

The chain employs TRBV11-2 and TRBJ2-7; D not resolved. CDR3 length equals 14 residues. Trimming took off 2 bases at V and 5 bases at J, with 13 bases between the two ends. Germline V gene sequence: CDR1 SGHAT, CDR2 FQNNGV. The DNA of the CDR3 is TGTGCCAGCAGCTTATTTCGAAGGTTAGACGAGCAGTACTTC. Translation: CASSLFRRLDEQYF.

This chain uses TRBV18 with TRBJ2-7, with 7 bases identical to TRBD2. This CDR3 has 14 residues. V lost 6 bases and J lost 4; bases outside the gene matches: 9. Germline V gives CDR1 KGHSH, CDR2 LQKENI. The CDR3 sequence is CASSPGRERYEQYF. The CDR3 bases are TGTGCCAGCTCCCCGGGGCGGGAGAGGTACGAGCAGTACTTC.

The chain combines TRBV5-1 with TRBJ1-2, with 7 positions matching TRBD1. The V gene's germline CDR1 is SGHRS and CDR2 YFSETQ. This CDR3 is 17 amino acids long. After removal of 4 bases from V and 1 base from J, the junction contained 13 bases not matched to a gene. CDR3 in DNA: TGCGCCAGCAGCGGCTACCTAGGACAGGCCGGTAACTATGGCTACACCTTC. Its protein product is CASSGYLGQAGNYGYTF.

The V call is TRBV5-6, the J call TRBJ1-2, with a weak D call TRBD1 (6 bases). The CDR3 contains 13 residues. The V gene's germline CDR1 is SGHDT and CDR2 YYEEEE. The V end lost 4 bases, the J end lost 11 bases, and 18 bases lay between the germline ends. The CDR3, as DNA: TGTGCCAGCAGCACCGGACAGTTCCTAAGGTACACCTTC. Translated: CASSTGQFLRYTF.

This sequence joins TRBV5-1 and TRBJ1-5; 7 bases agree with TRBD1. Germline CDR1 is SGHRS and CDR2 is YFSETQ. The V and J ends lost 0 bases and 2 bases, in that order; junction bases with no gene match: 5. This CDR3 has 16 amino acids. In DNA form, the CDR3 reads TGCGCCAGCAGCTTGGCCCCCGGGACAGGCAATCAGCCCCAGCATTTT. Encoded protein: CASSLAPGTGNQPQHF.